What follows are 29 T cell receptor beta chains derived from one specimen sequenced in a study of blood T cell repertoires in COVID-19. Generated by immunoSEQ multiplex PCR, the TCRdb table keeps only in-frame clones and is missing some. The sample records around 190,000 clones, about 81% being singletons. Sequenced: PBMCs or T cells enriched from blood (not recorded which). The receptors derive from a man aged 40-49 years who had recovered from COVID-19.

The chain couples TRBV7-3 to TRBJ2-1; D is ambiguous. Trimming removed 0 bases at V and 9 bases at J, with 15 bases between. The CDR3 runs to 15 residues. Germline CDR1 SGHTA, CDR2 FQGTGA. As DNA, the CDR3 is TGTGCCAGCAGCTTAACGTCTGCCGGAAGAGGTGAGCAGTTCTTC. Protein: CASSLTSAGRGEQFF. The variable domain in full, with the rest retrieved from reference TRBV7-3 and TRBJ2-1, is GAGVSQTPSNKVTEKGKYVELRCDPISGHTALYWYRQSLGQGPEFLIYFQGTGAADDSGLPNDRFFAVRPEGSVSTLKIQRTERGDSAVYLCASSLTSAGRGEQFFGPGTRLTVL.

V usage is TRBV11-3 and J usage is TRBJ2-3; 7 bases agree with TRBD2. There are 14 residues in the CDR3. Trimming at V came to 8 bases and at J to 2 bases, leaving 7 bases not matched to a gene. Per the germline V gene, CDR1 is SGHNT and CDR2 is YENEEA. CDR3 sequence reads: CASGKRGSTDTQYF. The CDR3 region has the DNA TGTGCCAGCGGCAAGCGGGGATCCACAGATACGCAGTATTTT.

The chain recombines TRBV11-2 with TRBJ2-3, with TRBD1 identical over 7 bases. The CDR3 covers 11 residues. Germline CDR1 and CDR2: SGHAT and FQNNGV. Unmatched junction bases numbered 2, after V lost 4 bases and J lost 10 bases. CDR3 coding DNA: TGTGCCAGCAGCTGGGGGACAGCGCAGTATTTT. Its protein is CASSWGTAQYF.

This chain joins TRBV6-5 and TRBJ1-3, with D perhaps matching TRBD1 (6 bases). CDR1 and CDR2 from the germline V gene are MNHEY and SVGAGI. The CDR3 is 14 residues long. V was shortened by 6 bases and J by 2 bases, with 11 bases between the two germline ends. This CDR3 reads CASSTGMAGNTIYF. DNA for the CDR3: TGTGCCAGCAGCACAGGGATGGCTGGAAACACCATATATTTT.

The gene calls are TRBV2 and TRBJ2-1; 8 bases match TRBD2. CDR3 length: 15 residues. Germline CDR1 SNHLY, CDR2 FYNNEI. The junction had 5 bases not matched to a gene; V was cut back by 2 bases and J by 5 bases. The CDR3 DNA sequence: TGTGCCAGCAGTGAAACCAGCGGGGGAAACAATGAGCAGTTCTTC. Its protein is CASSETSGGNNEQFF.

The sample holds one count of this clone. CDR3 residues: CASSYYRGMNTEAFF. Here the CDR3 DNA reads TGTGCCAGCAGCTACTACAGGGGAATGAACACTGAAGCTTTCTTT. The rearrangement links TRBV3-1 (or the pseudogene TRBV3-2) to TRBJ1-1, with 7 nucleotides matching TRBD1. CDR1 and CDR2 (germline): LGHDT, YNNKEL (reference sequence). The V segment lost 5 bases and the J segment 0 bases; nucleotides outside the gene matches: 6. This CDR3 is built from 15 residues.

The sample holds a few counts of this clone. The rearrangement links TRBV9 to TRBJ1-2; D is unresolved. Trimming removed 1 base at V and 7 bases at J, with 14 bases between. Germline lookup yields CDR1 SGDLS and CDR2 YYNGEE. The length of the CDR3 is 14 residues. CDR3 loop: CASSVSWEPGGYTF. The CDR3 DNA follows: TGTGCCAGCAGCGTATCTTGGGAGCCGGGTGGCTACACCTTC.

The chain uses TRBV11-2 and TRBJ2-7; 8 nucleotides line up with TRBD1. V was clipped by 5 bases and J by 5 bases; unmatched bases: 8. The germline V gene has CDR1 SGHAT and CDR2 FQNNGV. The CDR3 has 14 residues. The CDR3 spells CASSLTPQGDEQYF. The CDR3 DNA sequence: TGTGCCAGCAGCCTAACGCCACAGGGGGACGAGCAGTACTTC.

This clone came up a few times. V gene TRBV9 combines with J gene TRBJ2-4, with TRBD1 matching over 8 bases. CDR3 size: 15 residues. The ends lost 3 bases at V and 3 bases at J; junction bases unmatched: 5. From germline, CDR1 is SGDLS and CDR2 YYNGEE. CDR3 DNA sequence: TGTGCCAGCAGCGCGGGACAGGCTCACAAAAACATTCAGTACTTC. Its translation is CASSAGQAHKNIQYF. The whole variable domain, remainder taken from reference TRBV9 and TRBJ2-4, is DSGVTQTPKHLITATGQRVTLRCSPRSGDLSVYWYQQSLDQGLQFLIQYYNGEERAKGNILERFSAQQFPDLHSELNLSSLELGDSALYFCASSAGQAHKNIQYFGAGTRLSVL.

This clone was observed a handful of times. The rearrangement links TRBV4-1 to TRBJ2-7; 7 bases match TRBD1. This CDR3 has 16 amino acids. Germline CDR1 and CDR2: MGHRA and YSYEKL. V lost 2 bases to trimming and J lost 2 bases; unmatched junction nucleotides: 9. The CDR3 reads CASSQHDRVLTYEQYF. The CDR3 nucleotides read TGCGCCAGCAGCCAACACGACAGGGTCCTTACCTACGAGCAGTACTTC.

The J gene is TRBJ1-3, the V gene TRBV4-1; D not resolved. V was shortened by 4 bases and J by 0 bases, with 13 bases between the two germline ends. CDR3 length: 16 residues. Germline assignment: CDR1 MGHRA and CDR2 YSYEKL. DNA for the CDR3: TGCGCCAGCAGCCCAAGCGGGGAGTACTCTGGAAACACCATATATTTT. Residues: CASSPSGEYSGNTIYF.

V and J are TRBV9 and TRBJ1-2; D is uncertain. The CDR3 runs 13 residues. CDR1 and CDR2 (germline): SGDLS, YYNGEE. V lost 4 bases, J lost 2 bases, and 9 bases lay in between. CDR3 DNA sequence: TGTGCCAGCAGCTCAGGCCTCAACTATGGCTACACCTTC. Protein sequence: CASSSGLNYGYTF.

Only one count was recorded for this clone. The chain employs TRBV29-1 and TRBJ2-6; D is unclear. This CDR3 has 15 amino acids. Germline V gives CDR1 SQVTM, CDR2 ANQGSEA. Trimming stripped 4 bases from V and 4 bases from J, with 14 bases between. The CDR3 region has the DNA TGCAGCGTTGGTACCTCAGCGTGGGGGGCCAACGTCCTGACTTTC. Encoded protein: CSVGTSAWGANVLTF.

J is TRBJ2-7 and V is TRBV6-5; TRBD1 might be the D (6 bases). Trimming pared 6 bases from V and 2 bases from J, leaving 14 bases between. Germline CDR1 is MNHEY and CDR2 is SVGAGI. The CDR3 is made up of 14 amino acids. CDR3 nucleotide sequence: TGTGCCAGCAGGAACAGGGCACCGCCCTACGAGCAGTACTTC. The encoded protein is CASRNRAPPYEQYF.

This chain joins TRBV5-4 and TRBJ2-7; 7 nucleotides agree with TRBD1. This CDR3 contains 15 residues. V shed 0 bases and J 3 bases; nucleotides not matched to a gene: 6. The V gene's germline CDR1 is SGHNT and CDR2 YYREEE (reference sequence). The CDR3 coding sequence is TGTGCCAGCAGCTTGGCCGGGACAGCCCACTACGAGCAGTACTTC. Its translation is CASSLAGTAHYEQYF. Complete variable domain (other parts from reference TRBV5-4 and TRBJ2-7): ETGVTQSPTHLIKTRGQQVTLRCSSQSGHNTVSWYQQALGQGPQFIFQYYREEENGRGNFPPRFSGLQFPNYSSELNVNALELDDSALYLCASSLAGTAHYEQYFGPGTRLTVT.

As regards this clone: Other DNA sequences in this specimen translate into the identical CDR3. The rearrangement joins TRBV5-1 to TRBJ2-7; TRBD1 matches 11 bases. With V trimmed by 2 bases and J by 2 bases, 3 bases remained unmatched. Germline CDR1 and CDR2: SGHRS and YFSETQ. The CDR3 runs to 15 residues. The CDR3 here is CASSLLGQGAYEQYF. In nucleotides, the CDR3 is TGCGCCAGCAGCTTATTGGGACAGGGGGCCTACGAGCAGTACTTC.

CDR3 amino acids: CASSSTGTGAYEQYF. CDR3 bases: TGTGCCAGCAGCTCGACCGGGACAGGAGCCTACGAGCAGTACTTC. The chain has TRBV7-6 and TRBJ2-7; TRBD1 agrees at 8 bases. With 4 bases clipped from V and 2 bases from J, the junction kept 7 bases outside the gene matches. This CDR3 spans 15 amino acids. Germline lookup yields CDR1 SGHVS and CDR2 FNYEAQ.

The chain couples TRBV30 to TRBJ2-3; unclear D gene. V shed 2 bases and J shed 2 bases, with 8 bases lying between them. Looked up from germline, CDR1 is GTSNPN and CDR2 is SVGIG (reference sequence). The CDR3 is 13 amino acids. The CDR3 DNA sequence: TGTGCCTGGAGTAGCTCTTTCACAGATACGCAGTATTTT. Residues: CAWSSSFTDTQYF.

The chain is built from TRBV5-1 and TRBJ2-7; maybe TRBD2 (6 bases). The CDR3 consists of 15 residues. The germline CDR1 and CDR2 sequences are SGHRS and YFSETQ. Trimming removed 4 bases at V and 3 bases at J, with 17 bases between. CDR3 sequence reads: CASSPSGERGYEQYF. CDR3 sequence (DNA): TGCGCCAGCAGCCCCTCGGGAGAAAGGGGCTACGAGCAGTACTTC.

This rearrangement joins TRBV27 to TRBJ2-1; no clear D. The CDR3 has 14 amino acids. Germline V gene lookup returns CDR1 MNHEY and CDR2 SMNVEV (reference sequence). V was cut by 2 bases and J by 0 bases, with 5 bases left in between. CDR3 DNA sequence: TGTGCCAGCAGTTTAGTTAGCTCCTACAATGAGCAGTTCTTC. Translated: CASSLVSSYNEQFF.

The rearrangement joins TRBV7-6 to TRBJ2-3, with a possible D match to TRBD1 (6 bases). Trimming pared 1 base from V and 6 bases from J, leaving 11 bases between. This CDR3 has 14 amino acids. Germline V lookup: CDR1 SGHVS, CDR2 FNYEAQ. The CDR3 DNA reads TGTGCCAGCAGCTTAGGAACAGGGACGGATACGCAGTATTTT. As protein: CASSLGTGTDTQYF.

The chain is built from TRBV15 and TRBJ1-4, with 11 bases fitting TRBD1. CDR3 length equals 16 residues. V was clipped by 0 bases and J by 7 bases; unmatched bases: 4. Germline V lookup: CDR1 LNHNV, CDR2 YYDKDF (reference sequence). CDR3 protein: CATSRDSGTGGEKLFF. Here the CDR3 DNA reads TGTGCCACCAGCAGAGATTCAGGGACAGGGGGTGAAAAACTGTTTTTT.

This CDR3 reads CAWSLGGSAFF. DNA of the CDR3: TGTGCCTGGAGCCTGGGAGGTAGCGCTTTCTTT. The J gene is TRBJ1-1, the V gene TRBV30; D is unclear. This CDR3 has 11 residues. V was clipped by 3 bases and J by 11 bases, with 13 bases between them. The germline gives CDR1 GTSNPN, CDR2 SVGIG (reference sequence).

This chain links TRBV10-3 with TRBJ2-1, with TRBD2 identical over 13 bases. Germline CDR1 and CDR2: ENHRY and SYGVKD. Losses at the gene ends were 2 bases for V and 0 bases for J; bases not matched to a gene: 10. This CDR3 is 20 amino acids long. DNA for the CDR3: TGTGCCATCAGTGAGAAACCTAGGACTAGCGGGGGAAGCTCCTACAATGAGCAGTTCTTC. It translates to CAISEKPRTSGGSSYNEQFF.

This chain uses TRBV10-1 with TRBJ1-2; 7 bases line up with TRBD1. The CDR3 runs to 13 residues. Germline loops: CDR1 WNHNN, CDR2 SYGVQD (reference sequence). Trimming cost V 6 bases and J 5 bases; bases outside gene matches: 6. Here the CDR3 DNA reads TGCGCCAGCAGCGCTGACAGGGCTTATGGCTACACCTTC. Amino acids: CASSADRAYGYTF.

This chain links TRBV12-3 or TRBV12-4 with TRBJ1-2; TRBD1 agrees at 9 bases. This CDR3 has 13 amino acids. Trimming at V came to 5 bases and at J to 6 bases, leaving 4 bases not matched to a gene. The chain's CDR3 is CASSRDRADGYTF. The CDR3 DNA is TGTGCCAGCAGTCGGGACAGGGCTGATGGCTACACCTTC.

This clone was seen a single time. The chain has TRBV30 and TRBJ2-1, with a possible D match to TRBD1 (5 bases). Germline CDR1 reads GTSNPN; CDR2 reads SVGIG (reference sequence). V lost 0 bases and J 5 bases, leaving 14 bases between the germline ends. The CDR3 covers 15 residues. CDR3 in DNA: TGTGCCTGGAGTGTATCCTGGACACTAAACAATGAGCAGTTCTTC. This sequence encodes CAWSVSWTLNNEQFF.

V usage is TRBV6-6 and J usage is TRBJ2-1; the match to TRBD2 covers 10 bases. Germline-derived CDR1 and CDR2 are MNHNY and SVGAGI (reference sequence). Unmatched junction bases numbered 20, after V lost 6 bases and J lost 0 bases. This CDR3 is 21 amino acids long. The CDR3 region is CASSSIGSISSGGSSYNEQFF. DNA of the CDR3: TGTGCCAGCAGCTCCATAGGTTCTATTTCTAGCGGGGGAAGCTCCTACAATGAGCAGTTCTTC.

The chain carries TRBV19 and TRBJ2-2; 7 bases align to TRBD2. The CDR3 has 15 residues. The V gene's germline CDR1 is LNHDA and CDR2 SQIVND (reference sequence). V was pared by 3 bases and J by 4 bases, with 5 bases of the junction left unmatched. The CDR3 loop reads CASSMASGTTGELFF. The DNA for the CDR3 is TGTGCCAGTAGTATGGCTAGCGGTACCACCGGGGAGCTGTTTTTT.